The 21 T cell receptor beta chains below were found in one sample sequenced in a study of T cell responses to AZD1222 COVID-19 vaccine. Libraries were prepared by immunoSEQ multiplex PCR; TCRdb keeps only in-frame clonotypes and omits some of them. The table includes approximately 110,000 clones, 80% to 90% detected once. Sequences were derived from peripheral blood, sampled on day 0 of AZD1222 vaccination. The source is an adult in good health.

This chain uses TRBV5-1 with TRBJ2-1; weak D call: TRBD2 (5 bases). This CDR3 is 14 amino acids long. Germline lookup yields CDR1 SGHRS and CDR2 YFSETQ. V lost 0 bases to trimming and J lost 6 bases, with 10 bases between them. The CDR3 region is CASSLGTFTNEQFF. CDR3 nucleotides: TGCGCCAGCAGCTTGGGGACTTTCACCAATGAGCAGTTCTTC.

The rearrangement uses TRBV7-9 and TRBJ2-7; 7 nucleotides agree with TRBD1. The CDR3 spans 16 residues. V lost 0 bases and J lost 3; bases outside the gene matches: 8. Germline values: CDR1 SEHNR, CDR2 FQNEAQ (reference sequence). The chain's CDR3 is CASSLARGQRLYEQYF. CDR3 sequence (DNA): TGTGCCAGCAGCTTAGCTAGGGGACAGCGCCTCTACGAGCAGTACTTC.

The J gene is TRBJ1-5, the V gene TRBV7-8; D ambiguous. Trimming took off 1 base at V and 5 bases at J, with 3 bases between the two ends. CDR3 size: 12 residues. The germline V gene encodes CDR1 SGHVS and CDR2 FQNEAQ. In DNA, the CDR3 is TGTGCCAGCAGCTTAGTCGATCAGCCCCAGCATTTT. Translation gives CASSLVDQPQHF.

This sequence joins TRBV6-1 and TRBJ2-3, with TRBD2 matching over 8 bases. Germline CDR1 reads MNHNS; CDR2 reads SASEGT. CDR3 length equals 16 residues. The V and J ends lost 1 base and 0 bases, in that order; junction bases with no gene match: 3. The CDR3 nucleotides are TGTGCCAGCAGTGAAGGGGCTAGCGGGAGCACAGATACGCAGTATTTT. Its protein is CASSEGASGSTDTQYF.

This clone was seen once. The rearrangement links TRBV7-8 to TRBJ2-1; TRBD2 matches 11 bases. CDR3 length equals 15 residues. CDR1 SGHVS and CDR2 FQNEAQ come from the germline V gene. V trimming: 2 bases; J trimming: 10 bases; junction bases outside the gene matches: 7. The CDR3 sequence is CASSLLLAGDREQFF. The DNA of the CDR3 is TGTGCCAGCAGCTTATTACTAGCGGGGGACAGAGAGCAGTTCTTC.

The chain joins TRBV9 to TRBJ2-7; D perhaps matches TRBD1 (5 bases). The CDR3 is 14 residues long. V was clipped by 0 bases and J by 3 bases, with 10 bases between them. The germline gives CDR1 SGDLS, CDR2 YYNGEE. DNA of the CDR3: TGTGCCAGCAGCGTAGCAGCAGGGTACTACGAGCAGTACTTC. Translation: CASSVAAGYYEQYF.

The chain is built from TRBV24-1 and TRBJ2-1, with 8 nucleotides matching TRBD2. The CDR3 is 14 amino acids. Germline-derived CDR1 and CDR2 are KGHDR and SFDVKD. J gave up 2 bases and V 6 bases, and 2 bases lay outside the gene matches. The CDR3 bases are TGTGCCACCAGTTTAGCGGGAACCTACAATGAGCAGTTCTTC. Encoded protein: CATSLAGTYNEQFF.

This rearrangement joins TRBV19 to TRBJ2-5; maybe TRBD2 (5 bases). Trimming cost V 1 base and J 3 bases, with 9 bases left between them. The CDR3 is 14 residues long. Germline assignment: CDR1 LNHDA and CDR2 SQIVND (reference sequence). The CDR3 DNA follows: TGTGCCAGTAGTATAGGAGGGATGGAAGAGACCCAGTACTTC. Translation: CASSIGGMEETQYF.

This clone appeared a few times. The DNA of the CDR3 is TGTGCCATCATGGGGACAGAAGGAAACACCATATATTTT. Its protein is CAIMGTEGNTIYF. This chain joins TRBV10-3 and TRBJ1-3; 7 bases are a match to TRBD1. This CDR3 comprises 13 residues. Germline trimming cut 7 bases from V and 4 bases from J; bases unmatched to any gene: 4. Germline CDR1 ENHRY, CDR2 SYGVKD.

The chain carries TRBV30 and TRBJ1-5, with a weak D call TRBD1 (5 bases). Germline-derived CDR1 and CDR2 are GTSNPN and SVGIG (reference sequence). V lost 5 bases and J 9 bases, leaving 17 bases between the germline ends. The CDR3 runs 13 residues. In DNA form, the CDR3 reads TGTGCCTGGGCTGGGGACGGTTCGTGGCCCCAGCATTTT. This gives the protein CAWAGDGSWPQHF.

The chain is built from TRBV19 and TRBJ2-1; 10 bases are shared with TRBD1. The V gene end was trimmed by 3 bases and the J gene end by 8 bases; junction bases not matched to a gene: 4. From germline, CDR1 is LNHDA and CDR2 SQIVND (reference sequence). The CDR3 sequence is 14 residues long. The CDR3 bases are TGTGCCAGTAGTATTAGGACAGGGGGGGATGAGCAGTTCTTC. This encodes CASSIRTGGDEQFF.

This sequence joins TRBV5-1 and TRBJ2-3; possible D gene TRBD2, 7 bases. CDR3 length: 15 amino acids. CDR1 is SGHRS and CDR2 is YFSETQ in the germline V gene. V was trimmed by 4 bases and J by 5 bases, leaving 17 bases between them. This chain's CDR3 is CASSPEGGLVDTQYF. In nucleotides, the CDR3 is TGCGCCAGCAGCCCGGAGGGGGGGCTGGTAGATACGCAGTATTTT.

The V and J genes are TRBV18 and TRBJ1-2; the D gene is possibly TRBD1 (5 bases). The V gene's germline CDR1 is KGHSH and CDR2 LQKENI. Trimming removed 2 bases at V and 6 bases at J, with 13 bases between. The CDR3 has 14 residues. The CDR3: CASSPSDSLDGYTF. DNA of the CDR3: TGTGCCAGCTCACCATCTGACAGTTTGGATGGCTACACCTTC.

This chain connects TRBV3-1 (or the pseudogene TRBV3-2) to TRBJ1-2; TRBD1 is a possible D gene (5 bases). The CDR3 covers 15 residues. V dropped 0 bases and J dropped 5 bases, with 13 bases sitting between them. Per germline, CDR1 LGHDT and CDR2 YNNKEL (reference sequence). The CDR3 nucleotides are TGTGCCAGCAGCCAAGATCAGGGCAGACCATATGGCTACACCTTC. Protein product: CASSQDQGRPYGYTF.

The gene calls are TRBV5-1 and TRBJ1-1, with 8 nucleotides matching TRBD1. This CDR3 contains 15 residues. The V and J ends lost 4 bases and 1 base, in that order; junction bases with no gene match: 6. Germline lookup yields CDR1 SGHRS and CDR2 YFSETQ. The CDR3 is CASSPLDRENTEAFF. In DNA, the CDR3 is TGCGCCAGCAGCCCGTTGGACAGGGAGAACACTGAAGCTTTCTTT.

The rearrangement joins TRBV18 to TRBJ2-7; D call uncertain. CDR3 size: 11 residues. From germline, CDR1 is KGHSH and CDR2 LQKENI. V lost 5 bases, J lost 4 bases, and 6 bases lay in between. The CDR3 loop is CASSAEYEQYF. The CDR3 bases are TGTGCCAGCTCAGCTGAGTACGAGCAGTACTTC. Supplemented by reference TRBV18 and TRBJ2-7, the full variable domain reads NAGVMQNPRHLVRRRGQEARLRCSPMKGHSHVYWYRQLPEEGLKFMVYLQKENIIDESGMPKERFSAEFPKEGPSILRIQQVVRGDSAAYFCASSAEYEQYFGPGTRLTVT.

DNA of the CDR3: TGTGCCAGCAGCCGTAGCGGGGGGGCTGGCCCATACGAGCAGTACTTC. Its protein product is CASSRSGGAGPYEQYF. V is TRBV7-9 and J is TRBJ2-7; TRBD2 matches 11 bases. The J segment lost 4 bases and the V segment lost 5 bases, leaving 10 bases of the junction unmatched. The CDR3 consists of 16 residues. Germline V gives CDR1 SEHNR, CDR2 FQNEAQ (reference sequence).

V usage is TRBV10-1 and J usage is TRBJ2-1, with 15 bases lining up with TRBD2. The CDR3 spans 21 residues. V trimming: 4 bases; J trimming: 1 base; junction bases outside the gene matches: 14. Germline-derived CDR1 and CDR2 are WNHNN and SYGVQD (reference sequence). The chain's CDR3 is CASSGQSPRTSGRASYNEQFF. CDR3 DNA sequence: TGCGCCAGCAGTGGACAGAGCCCCCGGACTAGCGGGAGGGCTTCCTACAATGAGCAGTTCTTC.

The chain has TRBV6-5 and TRBJ2-5; TRBD2 aligns across 13 bases. Looked up from germline, CDR1 is MNHEY and CDR2 is SVGAGI. The CDR3 covers 14 residues. Trimming took 6 bases from V and 4 from J; bases not matched to a gene: 2. This CDR3 reads CASRLAGGPETQYF. The CDR3 bases are TGTGCCAGCAGACTAGCGGGAGGGCCAGAGACCCAGTACTTC.

The gene calls are TRBV6-7 and TRBJ1-2; D is possibly TRBD1 (5 bases). TRBV6-7 is identified as an open reading frame with a role that is uncertain. V lost 6 bases, J lost 5 bases, and 22 bases lay in between. The CDR3 is made up of 16 amino acids. This chain's CDR3 is CASRGARQGELYGYTF. The CDR3 region has the DNA TGTGCCAGCAGAGGGGCGAGACAAGGGGAGTTATATGGCTACACCTTC.

V gene TRBV27 combines with J gene TRBJ2-1; D may be TRBD2 (6 bases). Trimming left V 5 bases short and J 2 bases short, with 16 bases between. The CDR3 is 16 amino acids. Germline loops: CDR1 MNHEY, CDR2 SMNVEV (reference sequence). CDR3 DNA: TGTGCCAGCAGTAAGGGCCGACTAGTTACCTACAATGAGCAGTTCTTC. It is translated as CASSKGRLVTYNEQFF.